The 8 T cell receptor beta chains presented below share a single source sample, sequenced in a study of cytomegalovirus exposure and HLA in healthy donors. The PCR contained 60 Vbeta and 13 Jbeta primers. Libraries were prepared by immunoSEQ multiplex PCR; TCRdb keeps only in-frame clonotypes and omits some of them. Of some 190,000 clones listed, about 80% were seen once; the top ten hold 0.95% to 1.4%. Sample: PBMCs. The receptors originated from a middle-aged woman in good health and CMV-seronegative.

J is TRBJ1-2 and V is TRBV7-2; D is unresolved. CDR1 SGHTA and CDR2 FQGNSA come from the germline V gene. The CDR3 totals 15 residues. V was pared by 0 bases and J by 8 bases, with 16 bases between. The CDR3 region is CASSLAATALGGYTF. The CDR3 nucleotides read TGTGCCAGCAGCTTAGCGGCCACGGCCCTCGGGGGCTACACCTTC.

This clone was found a few times. CDR3 in amino acids: CASSVGAGHTDTQYF. CDR3 DNA sequence: TGTGCCAGCAGCGTAGGGGCAGGGCACACAGATACGCAGTATTTT. The chain carries TRBV9 and TRBJ2-3; tentatively, D is TRBD1 (5 bases). The ends were cut back, 0 bases at V and 2 bases at J, with 10 bases in the middle. Germline V CDR1 and CDR2: SGDLS, YYNGEE. The CDR3 spans 15 residues.

This chain uses TRBV30 with TRBJ2-6; D is unclear. CDR3 length: 14 residues. V lost 5 bases to trimming and J lost 0 bases, with 8 bases between them. CDR1 and CDR2 from the germline V gene are GTSNPN and SVGIG (reference sequence). CDR3 sequence reads: CAWAVLSGANVLTF. CDR3 sequence (DNA): TGTGCCTGGGCGGTGCTCTCTGGGGCCAACGTCCTGACTTTC.

The chain recombines TRBV11-3 with TRBJ2-1, with 7 bases identical to TRBD2. The V and J ends lost 4 bases and 10 bases, in that order; junction bases with no gene match: 16. Germline assignment: CDR1 SGHNT and CDR2 YENEEA. The CDR3 sequence is 16 residues long. Here the CDR3 reads CASSSQGGSSLGEQFF. In nucleotides, the CDR3 is TGTGCCAGCAGCTCTCAAGGCGGGAGTAGTCTGGGGGAGCAGTTCTTC.

CDR3 coding DNA: TGTGCCAGTAGAACCCAGGGGGCCCGCACCGGGGAGCTGTTTTTT. Translated: CASRTQGARTGELFF. The gene calls are TRBV19 and TRBJ2-2; 8 bases line up with TRBD1. The J segment lost 4 bases and the V segment lost 6 bases, leaving 7 bases of the junction unmatched. Germline values: CDR1 LNHDA, CDR2 SQIVND (reference sequence). CDR3 length: 15 residues.

The chain combines TRBV18 with TRBJ1-3; D ambiguous. V lost 3 bases to trimming and J lost 0 bases, with 9 bases between them. The CDR3 extends over 15 amino acids. Looked up from germline, CDR1 is KGHSH and CDR2 is LQKENI. Written as DNA, the CDR3 is TGTGCCAGCTCACCGTTGGTGAGCTCTGGAAACACCATATATTTT. It specifies CASSPLVSSGNTIYF. The variable domain in full, completed from reference TRBV18 and TRBJ1-3, reads NAGVMQNPRHLVRRRGQEARLRCSPMKGHSHVYWYRQLPEEGLKFMVYLQKENIIDESGMPKERFSAEFPKEGPSILRIQQVVRGDSAAYFCASSPLVSSGNTIYFGEGSWLTVV.

This chain connects TRBV30 to TRBJ2-5, with 7 bases that match TRBD2. CDR1 is GTSNPN and CDR2 is SVGIG in the germline V gene (reference sequence). Trimming at V came to 4 bases and at J to 0 bases, leaving 2 bases not matched to a gene. This CDR3 is 13 amino acids long. DNA for the CDR3: TGTGCCTGGACTGGGACTAACCAAGAGACCCAGTACTTC. It encodes CAWTGTNQETQYF.

This clone came up a few times. The CDR3 protein is CASKTSGRPFSYEQYF. The CDR3 coding sequence is TGTGCCAGCAAAACTAGCGGGAGACCCTTCTCCTACGAGCAGTACTTC. The V gene is TRBV27, the J gene TRBJ2-7; TRBD2 matches 11 bases. Germline trimming cut 7 bases from V and 0 bases from J; bases unmatched to any gene: 8. This CDR3 comprises 16 residues. The germline V gene encodes CDR1 MNHEY and CDR2 SMNVEV (reference sequence).